This entry is about one T cell receptor (beta chain). This specimen belongs to a study of blood T cell repertoires in COVID-19. Across the whole study: Acute-phase and convalescent COVID-19 samples originated in the United States, Italy and Spain. PBMCs, B-cell-depleted T cells, or T cells were the source of the cDNA or gDNA that made up the material.

Source study methods: Amplification of reference gene primers provided the estimated nucleated cell counts. Here immunoSEQ multiplex PCR was the method, and the copy in TCRdb shows in-frame clones only, minus some. The DNA gave D and trimming, while V, J and clone size come from that table. This sample yields about 140,000 clones, of which under 80% are seen a single time; roughly 13% belongs to the top ten. Trimming removed 0 bases at V and 6 bases at J, with 11 bases between. This CDR3 spans 14 amino acids. Germline V gene lookup returns CDR1 SGHRS and CDR2 YFSETQ. The chain employs TRBV5-1 and TRBJ2-3, with D perhaps TRBD1 (5 bases). The sample consisted of peripheral blood. The TCR was taken from a man older than 75 with acute or convalescent COVID-19. CDR3 region: CASSLAWPGDTQYF. In DNA, the CDR3 is TGCGCCAGCAGCTTGGCCTGGCCAGGGGATACGCAGTATTTT.